Below are 15 T cell receptor beta chains sequenced from a single sample in a study of cytotoxic CD8 clonotypes in ibrutinib-treated CLL. Assay: immunoSEQ multiplex PCR; the TCRdb copy retains only in-frame clones and omits some. The sample records 130,000 or so clones, approximately 75% being singletons. The sequencing here drew on PBMCs, taken after 12 months of ibrutinib treatment. The receptors here all came from a human donor with chronic lymphocytic leukemia.

The chain has TRBV13 and TRBJ2-2; 9 bases match TRBD2. CDR1 and CDR2 (germline): PRHDT, FYEKMQ (reference sequence). V dropped 6 bases and J dropped 0; count of bases not matched to a gene: 8. The CDR3 covers 17 residues. CDR3 in DNA: TGTGCCAGCAGAACTTTTCTAGCGGGGTCGAACACCGGGGAGCTGTTTTTT. Translation: CASRTFLAGSNTGELFF.

V is TRBV19 and J is TRBJ2-5, with 7 bases lining up with TRBD1. The germline V gene encodes CDR1 LNHDA and CDR2 SQIVND (reference sequence). This CDR3 comprises 15 residues. V shed 6 bases, J shed 0 bases, and the junction held 7 bases outside the gene matches. The CDR3 protein is CASRRSGTDQETQYF. The CDR3 nucleotides are TGTGCCAGTAGGAGGTCCGGGACAGACCAAGAGACCCAGTACTTC.

This clone has a single count. This chain connects TRBV7-6 to TRBJ2-1; TRBD1 matches at 7 bases. This CDR3 region has 14 residues. Per germline, CDR1 SGHVS and CDR2 FNYEAQ. After removal of 6 bases from V and 7 bases from J, the junction contained 9 bases not matched to a gene. The CDR3 coding sequence is TGTGCCAGCAGGGGACCGGGACAGCGTAATGAGCAGTTCTTC. Translating it yields CASRGPGQRNEQFF.

The chain couples TRBV6-5 to TRBJ2-7; 7 nucleotides match TRBD1. The V gene end was trimmed by 4 bases and the J gene end by 1 base; junction bases not matched to a gene: 4. This CDR3 contains 14 residues. Germline CDR1 MNHEY, CDR2 SVGAGI. CDR3 bases: TGTGCCAGCAGTTCCACAGGGGCTTCCTACGAGCAGTACTTC. Translating it yields CASSSTGASYEQYF.

J is TRBJ1-1 and V is TRBV27, with D unclear. The length of the CDR3 is 14 residues. Trimming stripped 1 base from V and 5 bases from J, with 11 bases between. CDR1 and CDR2 (germline): MNHEY, SMNVEV (reference sequence). This chain's CDR3 is CASSLYGPGTEAFF. Here the CDR3 DNA reads TGTGCCAGCAGTTTATACGGGCCGGGGACTGAAGCTTTCTTT.

This chain uses TRBV5-1 with TRBJ2-1; 9 nucleotides match TRBD2. CDR3 length: 15 amino acids. Germline trimming cut 1 base from V and 5 bases from J; bases unmatched to any gene: 4. CDR1 SGHRS and CDR2 YFSETQ come from the germline V gene. The DNA of the CDR3 is TGCGCCAGCAGCTTGCGGGTAGCGGGAGACAATGAGCAGTTCTTC. Protein product: CASSLRVAGDNEQFF. Looking up the rest from reference TRBV5-1 and TRBJ2-1 gives the full variable domain: KAGVTQTPRYLIKTRGQQVTLSCSPISGHRSVSWYQQTPGQGLQFLFEYFSETQRNKGNFPGRFSGRQFSNSRSEMNVSTLELGDSALYLCASSLRVAGDNEQFFGPGTRLTVL.

This clone occurred once. This chain uses TRBV11-2 with TRBJ2-5; tentatively, D is TRBD1 (6 bases). The CDR3 totals 14 residues. The germline CDR1 and CDR2 sequences are SGHAT and FQNNGV. Between the trimmed V and J ends, which lost 0 bases and 4 bases, there was a span of 9 bases. CDR3 region: CASSLDRGGETQYF. The CDR3 nucleotides read TGTGCCAGCAGCTTAGACAGGGGTGGAGAGACCCAGTACTTC.

The rearrangement links TRBV19 to TRBJ2-3; D not certain. The CDR3 extends over 12 amino acids. V was shortened by 3 bases and J by 2 bases, with 3 bases between the two germline ends. Germline CDR1 LNHDA, CDR2 SQIVND (reference sequence). The CDR3 nucleotides are TGTGCCAGTAGTATCGACACAGATACGCAGTATTTT. Protein: CASSIDTDTQYF.

This sequence joins TRBV4-3 and TRBJ1-2; 9 bases are shared with TRBD1. Looked up from germline, CDR1 is LGHNA and CDR2 is YSLEER. This CDR3 has 17 residues. Germline trimming cut 1 base from V and 3 bases from J; bases unmatched to any gene: 9. This CDR3 is CASSQVFLRQGDYGYTF. DNA of the CDR3: TGCGCCAGCAGCCAAGTTTTTTTGAGACAGGGGGACTATGGCTACACCTTC.

J is TRBJ1-2 and V is TRBV6-5, with D perhaps TRBD1 (5 bases). The germline gives CDR1 MNHEY, CDR2 SVGAGI. The V end was cut by 8 bases, the J end by 3 bases, with 16 bases between. This CDR3 has 14 residues. The CDR3 here is CASALQGADYGYTF. In DNA form, the CDR3 reads TGTGCCAGCGCGCTACAAGGGGCCGACTATGGCTACACCTTC.

This clone was seen more than once but under ten times. The chain couples TRBV7-6 to TRBJ1-2, with 11 bases fitting TRBD1. This CDR3 has 15 residues. J lost 8 bases, V lost 2 bases, and 7 bases had no gene match. CDR1 and CDR2 from the germline V gene are SGHVS and FNYEAQ. CDR3 loop: CASSLTGQGVEGYTF. In nucleotides, the CDR3 is TGTGCCAGCAGCTTAACGGGACAGGGGGTCGAGGGCTACACCTTC.

The chain employs TRBV19 and TRBJ2-4; no firm D call. Germline CDR1 is LNHDA and CDR2 is SQIVND (reference sequence). This CDR3 is built from 13 residues. The ends were cut back, 6 bases at V and 8 bases at J, with 14 bases in the middle. The CDR3 bases are TGTGCCAGTAGGTTGACCCATGCGGACATTCAGTACTTC. It translates to CASRLTHADIQYF.

A few counts support this clone. The chain uses TRBV28 and TRBJ1-4; D is perhaps TRBD1 (5 bases). Germline assignment: CDR1 MDHEN and CDR2 SYDVKM. V was clipped by 5 bases and J by 6 bases, with 19 bases between them. This CDR3 region has 16 residues. The CDR3 sequence: CASSEFVGAIDEKLFF. The CDR3 DNA is TGTGCCAGCAGTGAGTTTGTAGGGGCGATAGATGAAAAACTGTTTTTT.

The genes are TRBV7-2 and TRBJ2-7, with TRBD2 matching 11 bases. This CDR3 has 14 amino acids. CDR1 is SGHTA, CDR2 FQGNSA, per germline. J lost 7 bases, V lost 5 bases, and 7 bases had no gene match. The DNA of the CDR3 is TGTGCCAGCAGCCCACTAGCGGGAGCCGGTGAGCAGTACTTC. This gives the protein CASSPLAGAGEQYF.

The V call is TRBV6-5, the J call TRBJ1-6, with D possibly matching TRBD1 (6 bases). Germline CDR1 reads MNHEY; CDR2 reads SVGAGI. This CDR3 is 15 amino acids long. The ends were cut back, 0 bases at V and 3 bases at J, with 6 bases in the middle. The CDR3 loop is CASSYSGHYNSPLHF. Here the CDR3 DNA reads TGTGCCAGCAGTTACTCGGGACACTATAATTCACCCCTCCACTTT.